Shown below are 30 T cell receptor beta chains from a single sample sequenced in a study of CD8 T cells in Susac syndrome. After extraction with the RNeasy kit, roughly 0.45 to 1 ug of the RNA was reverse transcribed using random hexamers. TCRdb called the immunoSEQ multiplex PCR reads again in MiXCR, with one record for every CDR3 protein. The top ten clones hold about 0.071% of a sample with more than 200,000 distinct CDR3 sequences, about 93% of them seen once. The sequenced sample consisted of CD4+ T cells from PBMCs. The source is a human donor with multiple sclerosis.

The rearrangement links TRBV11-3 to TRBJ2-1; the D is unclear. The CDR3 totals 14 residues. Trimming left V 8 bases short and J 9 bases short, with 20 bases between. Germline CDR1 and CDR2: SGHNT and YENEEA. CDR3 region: CASSYLSGVGEQFF. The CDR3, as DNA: TGTGCCAGCTCCTATCTTTCCGGAGTGGGTGAGCAGTTCTTC.

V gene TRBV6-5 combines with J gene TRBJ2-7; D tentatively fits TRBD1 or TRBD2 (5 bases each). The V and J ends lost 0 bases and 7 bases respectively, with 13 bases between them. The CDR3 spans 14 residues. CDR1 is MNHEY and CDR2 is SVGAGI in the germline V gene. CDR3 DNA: TGTGCCAGCAGTTACTCGAGGGGTTTAGGAGAGCAGTACGTC. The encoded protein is CASSYSRGLGEQYV.

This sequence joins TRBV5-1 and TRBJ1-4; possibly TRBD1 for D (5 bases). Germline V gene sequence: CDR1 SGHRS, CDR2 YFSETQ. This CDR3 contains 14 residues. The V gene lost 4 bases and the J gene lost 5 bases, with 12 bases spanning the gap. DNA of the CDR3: TGCGCCAGCAGCCCTCGGGGGGTGAATGAAAAACTGTTTTTT. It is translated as CASSPRGVNEKLFF. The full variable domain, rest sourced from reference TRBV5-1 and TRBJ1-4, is KAGVTQTPRYLIKTRGQQVTLSCSPISGHRSVSWYQQTPGQGLQFLFEYFSETQRNKGNFPGRFSGRQFSNSRSEMNVSTLELGDSALYLCASSPRGVNEKLFFGSGTQLSVL.

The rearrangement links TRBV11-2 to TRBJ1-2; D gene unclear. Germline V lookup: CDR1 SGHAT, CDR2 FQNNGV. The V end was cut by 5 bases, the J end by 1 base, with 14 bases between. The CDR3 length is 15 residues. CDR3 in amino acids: CASSPHGAVNYGYTF. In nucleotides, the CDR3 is TGTGCCAGCAGCCCCCACGGAGCAGTTAACTATGGCTACACCTTC.

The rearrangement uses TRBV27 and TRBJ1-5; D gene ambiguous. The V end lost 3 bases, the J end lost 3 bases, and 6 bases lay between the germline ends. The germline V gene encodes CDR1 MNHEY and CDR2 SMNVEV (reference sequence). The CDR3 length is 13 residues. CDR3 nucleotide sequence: TGTGCCAGCAGTTTCCAGTACAATCAGCCCCAGCATTTT. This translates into CASSFQYNQPQHF.

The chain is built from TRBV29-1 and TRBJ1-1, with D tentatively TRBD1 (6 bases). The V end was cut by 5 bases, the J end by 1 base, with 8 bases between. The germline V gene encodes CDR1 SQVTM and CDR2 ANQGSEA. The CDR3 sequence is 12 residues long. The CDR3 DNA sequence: TGCAGCGTTCCGGGACAGAACACTGAAGCTTTCTTT. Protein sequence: CSVPGQNTEAFF.

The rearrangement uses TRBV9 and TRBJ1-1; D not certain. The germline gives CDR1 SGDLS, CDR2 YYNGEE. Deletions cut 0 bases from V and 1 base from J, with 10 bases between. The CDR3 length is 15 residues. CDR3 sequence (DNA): TGTGCCAGCAGCGTAGTCGTGGGAGGGAACACTGAAGCTTTCTTT. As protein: CASSVVVGGNTEAFF.

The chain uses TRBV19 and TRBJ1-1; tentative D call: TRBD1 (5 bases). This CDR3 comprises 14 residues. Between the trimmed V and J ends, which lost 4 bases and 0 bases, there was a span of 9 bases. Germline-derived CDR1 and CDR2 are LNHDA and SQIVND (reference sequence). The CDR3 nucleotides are TGTGCCAGTAGTAGGGGCAGGGTGAACACTGAAGCTTTCTTT. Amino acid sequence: CASSRGRVNTEAFF.

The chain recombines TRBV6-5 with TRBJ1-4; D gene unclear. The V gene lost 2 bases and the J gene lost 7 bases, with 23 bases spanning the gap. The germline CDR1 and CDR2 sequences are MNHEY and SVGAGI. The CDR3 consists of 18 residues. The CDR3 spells CASSYPPTGIDLFEKLFF. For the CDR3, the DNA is TGTGCCAGCAGTTACCCCCCCACGGGTATTGACCTCTTTGAAAAACTGTTTTTT.

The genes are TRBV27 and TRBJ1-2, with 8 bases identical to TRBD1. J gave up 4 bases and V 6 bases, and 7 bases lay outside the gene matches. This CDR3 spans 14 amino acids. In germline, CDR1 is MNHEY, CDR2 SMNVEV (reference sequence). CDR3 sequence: CASRSTGGLYGYTF. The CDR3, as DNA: TGTGCCAGCAGATCCACAGGGGGTCTCTATGGCTACACCTTC.

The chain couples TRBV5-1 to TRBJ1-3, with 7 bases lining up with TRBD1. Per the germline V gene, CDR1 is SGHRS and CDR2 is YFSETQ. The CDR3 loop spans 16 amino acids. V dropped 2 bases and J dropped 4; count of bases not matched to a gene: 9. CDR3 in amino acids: CASSFGQADSGNTIYF. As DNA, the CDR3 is TGCGCCAGCAGCTTCGGACAGGCAGACTCCGGAAACACCATATATTTT. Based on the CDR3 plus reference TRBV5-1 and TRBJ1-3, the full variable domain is KAGVTQTPRYLIKTRGQQVTLSCSPISGHRSVSWYQQTPGQGLQFLFEYFSETQRNKGNFPGRFSGRQFSNSRSEMNVSTLELGDSALYLCASSFGQADSGNTIYFGEGSWLTVV.

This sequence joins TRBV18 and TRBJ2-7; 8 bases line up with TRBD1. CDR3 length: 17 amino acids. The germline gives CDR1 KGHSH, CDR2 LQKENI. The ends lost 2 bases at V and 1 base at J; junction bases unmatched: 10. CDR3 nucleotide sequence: TGTGCCAGCTCACCATCCGCGGCTAGGACAGGGTCCTACGAGCAGTACTTC. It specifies CASSPSAARTGSYEQYF.

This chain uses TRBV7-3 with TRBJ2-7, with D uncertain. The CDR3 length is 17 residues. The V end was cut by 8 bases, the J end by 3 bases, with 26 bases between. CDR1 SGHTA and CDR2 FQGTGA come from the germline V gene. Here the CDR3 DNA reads TGTGCCAGCCATCAAAAGCCCACCAGTCAATGGGGCTACGAGCAGTACTTC. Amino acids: CASHQKPTSQWGYEQYF. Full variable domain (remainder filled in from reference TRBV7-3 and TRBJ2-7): GAGVSQTPSNKVTEKGKYVELRCDPISGHTALYWYRQSLGQGPEFLIYFQGTGAADDSGLPNDRFFAVRPEGSVSTLKIQRTERGDSAVYLCASHQKPTSQWGYEQYFGPGTRLTVT.

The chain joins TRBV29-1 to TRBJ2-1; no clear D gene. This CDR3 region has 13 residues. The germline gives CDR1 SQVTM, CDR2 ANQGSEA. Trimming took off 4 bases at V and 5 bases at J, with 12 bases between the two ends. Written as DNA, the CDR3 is TGCAGCGTTGCCCCGACATCTAACAATGAGCAGTTCTTC. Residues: CSVAPTSNNEQFF.

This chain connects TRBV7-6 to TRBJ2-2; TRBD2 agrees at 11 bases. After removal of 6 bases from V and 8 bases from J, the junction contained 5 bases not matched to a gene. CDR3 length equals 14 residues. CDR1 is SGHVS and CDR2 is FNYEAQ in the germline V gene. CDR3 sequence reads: CASSGLAGSGELFF. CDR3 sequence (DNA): TGTGCCAGCAGTGGACTAGCGGGCTCGGGGGAGCTGTTTTTT.

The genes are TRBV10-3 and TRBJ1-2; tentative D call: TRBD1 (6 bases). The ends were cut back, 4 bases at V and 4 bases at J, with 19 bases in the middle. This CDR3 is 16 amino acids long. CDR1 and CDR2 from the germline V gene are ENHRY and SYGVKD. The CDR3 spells CAISGRILDSRYGYTF. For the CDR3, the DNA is TGTGCCATCAGTGGCCGCATTCTGGACAGTCGCTATGGCTACACCTTC.

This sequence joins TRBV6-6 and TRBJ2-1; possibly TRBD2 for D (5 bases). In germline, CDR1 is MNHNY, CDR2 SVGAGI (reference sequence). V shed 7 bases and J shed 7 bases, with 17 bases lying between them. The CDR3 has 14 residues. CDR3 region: CASTSDLGWNEQFF. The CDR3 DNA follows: TGTGCCAGCACTTCGGACTTGGGATGGAATGAGCAGTTCTTC.

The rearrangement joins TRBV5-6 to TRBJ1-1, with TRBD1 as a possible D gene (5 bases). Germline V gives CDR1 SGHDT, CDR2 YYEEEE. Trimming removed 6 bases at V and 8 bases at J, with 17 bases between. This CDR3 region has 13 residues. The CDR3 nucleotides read TGTGCCAGCACCAACCCGGGACTCCCCGAAGCTTTCTTT. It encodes CASTNPGLPEAFF.

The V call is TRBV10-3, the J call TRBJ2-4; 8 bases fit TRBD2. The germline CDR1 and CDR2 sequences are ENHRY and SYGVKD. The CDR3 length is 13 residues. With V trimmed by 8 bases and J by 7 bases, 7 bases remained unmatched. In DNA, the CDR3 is TGTGCCATCCAGGGCGCGGGGGGTAACATTCAGTACTTC. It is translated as CAIQGAGGNIQYF.

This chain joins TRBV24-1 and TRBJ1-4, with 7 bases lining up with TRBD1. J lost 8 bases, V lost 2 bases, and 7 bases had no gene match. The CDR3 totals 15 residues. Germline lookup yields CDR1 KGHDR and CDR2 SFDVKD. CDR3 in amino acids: CATSDSSGGVEKLFF. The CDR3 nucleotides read TGTGCCACCAGTGATTCGTCAGGGGGAGTGGAAAAACTGTTTTTT.

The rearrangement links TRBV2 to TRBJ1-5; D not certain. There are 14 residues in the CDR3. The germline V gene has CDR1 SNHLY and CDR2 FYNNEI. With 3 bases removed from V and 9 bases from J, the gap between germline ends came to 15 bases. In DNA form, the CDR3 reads TGTGCCAGCAGTGAGCACAGCAATGCCGCGCCCCAGCATTTT. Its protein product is CASSEHSNAAPQHF.

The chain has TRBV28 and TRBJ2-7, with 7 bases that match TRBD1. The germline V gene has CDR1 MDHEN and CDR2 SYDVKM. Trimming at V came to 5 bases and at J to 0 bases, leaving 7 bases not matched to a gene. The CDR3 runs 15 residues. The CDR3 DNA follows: TGTGCCAGCAGTGCGACAGGGCTATACTCCTACGAGCAGTACTTC. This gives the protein CASSATGLYSYEQYF.

The chain's CDR3 is CASSMGRGGSTEAFF. The CDR3 region has the DNA TGTGCCAGTAGTATGGGCAGGGGTGGAAGTACTGAAGCTTTCTTT. This sequence joins TRBV19 and TRBJ1-1; D is possibly TRBD1 (6 bases). There are 15 residues in the CDR3. Per germline, CDR1 LNHDA and CDR2 SQIVND (reference sequence). The V end lost 3 bases, the J end lost 5 bases, and 16 bases lay between the germline ends.

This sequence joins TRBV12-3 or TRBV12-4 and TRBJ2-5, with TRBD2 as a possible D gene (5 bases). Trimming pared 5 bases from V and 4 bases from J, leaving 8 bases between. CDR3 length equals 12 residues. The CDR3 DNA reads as TGTGCCAGCAGTACCCGGGGAGAGACCCAGTACTTC. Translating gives CASSTRGETQYF.

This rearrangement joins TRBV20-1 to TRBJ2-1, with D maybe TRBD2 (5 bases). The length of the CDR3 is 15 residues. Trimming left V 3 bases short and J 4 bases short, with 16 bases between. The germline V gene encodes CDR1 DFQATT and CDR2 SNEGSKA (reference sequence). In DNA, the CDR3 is TGCAGTGCTAGGGAGCGCGGGCCTAGGTACAATGAGCAGTTCTTC. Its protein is CSARERGPRYNEQFF.

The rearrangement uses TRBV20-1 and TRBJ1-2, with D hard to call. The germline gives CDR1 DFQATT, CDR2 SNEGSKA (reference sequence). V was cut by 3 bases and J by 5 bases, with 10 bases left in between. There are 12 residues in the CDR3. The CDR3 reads CSARPTDYGYTF. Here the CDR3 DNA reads TGCAGTGCTAGGCCCACAGATTATGGCTACACCTTC.

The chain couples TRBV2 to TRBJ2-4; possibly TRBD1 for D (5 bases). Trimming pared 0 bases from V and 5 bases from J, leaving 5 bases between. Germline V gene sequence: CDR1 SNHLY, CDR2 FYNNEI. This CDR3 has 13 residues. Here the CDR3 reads CASSEAGENIQYF. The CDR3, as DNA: TGTGCCAGCAGTGAAGCAGGGGAAAACATTCAGTACTTC.

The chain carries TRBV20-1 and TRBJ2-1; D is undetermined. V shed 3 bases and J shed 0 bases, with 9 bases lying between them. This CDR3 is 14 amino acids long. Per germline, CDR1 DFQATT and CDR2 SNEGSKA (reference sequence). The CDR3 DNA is TGCAGTGCTAGTTCAGGACGCTCCTACAATGAGCAGTTCTTC. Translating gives CSASSGRSYNEQFF.

The CDR3 reads CASSLLISVGSISSGELFF. The DNA of the CDR3 is TGTGCCAGCAGCTTATTAATCTCGGTCGGTTCTATTAGTTCCGGGGAGCTGTTTTTT. This sequence joins TRBV7-2 and TRBJ2-2; D gene ambiguous. The germline V gene has CDR1 SGHTA and CDR2 FQGNSA. V was clipped by 2 bases and J by 6 bases, with 25 bases between them. The CDR3 covers 19 residues.

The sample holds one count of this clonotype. This CDR3 reads CASSRRDTMNTEAFF. DNA of the CDR3: TGTGCCAGTAGTAGGCGGGACACCATGAACACTGAAGCTTTCTTT. The rearrangement links TRBV19 to TRBJ1-1, with D maybe TRBD1 (6 bases). Germline V gene sequence: CDR1 LNHDA, CDR2 SQIVND (reference sequence). V gave up 4 bases and J gave up 0 bases, with 12 bases separating them. CDR3 length: 15 amino acids.